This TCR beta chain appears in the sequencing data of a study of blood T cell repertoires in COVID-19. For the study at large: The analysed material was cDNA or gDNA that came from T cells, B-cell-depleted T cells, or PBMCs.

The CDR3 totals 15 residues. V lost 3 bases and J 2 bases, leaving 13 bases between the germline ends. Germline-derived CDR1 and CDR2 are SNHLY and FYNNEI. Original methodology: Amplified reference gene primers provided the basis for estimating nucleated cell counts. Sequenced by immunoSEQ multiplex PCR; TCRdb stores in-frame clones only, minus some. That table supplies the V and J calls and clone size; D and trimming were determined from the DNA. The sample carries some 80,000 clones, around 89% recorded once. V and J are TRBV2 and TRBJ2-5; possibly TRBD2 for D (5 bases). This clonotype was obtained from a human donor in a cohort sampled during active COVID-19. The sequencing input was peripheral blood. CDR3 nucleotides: TGTGCCAGCAGTGAGATTCCAGCGGCACAAGAGACCCAGTACTTC. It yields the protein CASSEIPAAQETQYF.